This T cell receptor (beta chain) was found in a study of identical twins. TCRdb analysed the 5' RACE reads with MiXCR anew, one entry per CDR3 protein. The data contain about 890,000 distinct CDR3 sequences, approximately 13% of them singletons. The V gene end was trimmed by 6 bases and the J gene end by 3 bases; junction bases not matched to a gene: 4. The CDR3 has 13 residues. CDR1 and CDR2 from the germline V gene are ENHRY and SYGVKD. The sample holds a few counts of this clonotype. The sample was also linked to a second study, of yellow fever vaccine responses in identical twins.

The source of this sequence is a woman younger than 35 in good health. The rearrangement links TRBV10-3 to TRBJ2-7, with TRBD1 matching over 8 bases. Input material: PBMCs. The CDR3 here is CAISWDRIYEQYF. In DNA, the CDR3 is TGTGCCATCAGCTGGGACAGGATCTACGAGCAGTACTTC.